This T cell receptor beta chain was obtained from a study of cytomegalovirus exposure and HLA in healthy donors. Use of 60 Vbeta and 13 Jbeta primers characterized the PCR. Generated by immunoSEQ multiplex PCR, the TCRdb table keeps only in-frame clones and is missing some. The sample has about 210,000 clones, about 83% seen once. This receptor was identified in a woman aged 50 to 65 in good health and CMV-seropositive. Sequencing was performed on PBMCs.

Written as DNA, the CDR3 is TGTGCCAGCAGCGAGACAGGTGGAGAAAAACTGTTTTTT. It encodes CASSETGGEKLFF. The rearrangement joins TRBV7-9 to TRBJ1-4; D might be TRBD1 (6 bases). Per germline, CDR1 SEHNR and CDR2 FQNEAQ (reference sequence). Trimming pared 5 bases from V and 8 bases from J, leaving 12 bases between. This CDR3 comprises 13 residues.